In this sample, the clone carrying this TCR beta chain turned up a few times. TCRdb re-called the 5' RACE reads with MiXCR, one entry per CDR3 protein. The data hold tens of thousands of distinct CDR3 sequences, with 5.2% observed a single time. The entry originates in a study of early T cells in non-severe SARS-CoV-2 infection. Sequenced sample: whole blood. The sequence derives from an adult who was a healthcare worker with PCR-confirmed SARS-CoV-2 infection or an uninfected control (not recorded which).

CDR3 nucleotide sequence: TGTGCCAGCAGCTTACCCGGGACACAAACCTACGAGCAGTACTTC. This gives the protein CASSLPGTQTYEQYF. This chain connects TRBV11-2 to TRBJ2-7, with a weak D call TRBD1 (6 bases). V lost 2 bases and J 2 bases, leaving 13 bases between the germline ends. CDR1 and CDR2 from the germline V gene are SGHAT and FQNNGV. This CDR3 is built from 15 residues.